One sample yielded the 27 T cell receptor beta chains listed below, sequenced in a study of T cell repertoires in cytomegalovirus infection. Which antigens these TCRs recognize remains unknown. TCRdb redid the calling of the reads with MiXCR, one entry per CDR3 protein. The sample contains about 480,000 distinct CDR3 sequences, around 30% of which appear only once. Specimen: cultured PBMCs, collected from culture after CMV antigen stimulation. The receptors here all came from a human donor in good health (CMV status not recorded). Some clones in this sample may be carry-over from other donors' samples.

The sample holds many counts of this clonotype. This chain connects TRBV6-1 to TRBJ1-3; weak D call: TRBD1 (6 bases). Per germline, CDR1 MNHNS and CDR2 SASEGT. The CDR3 extends over 16 amino acids. Trimming shortened V by 7 bases and J by 1 base, and 17 bases separated the two germline ends. This chain's CDR3 is CASTGTWLPSGNTIYF. CDR3 sequence (DNA): TGTGCCAGCACCGGGACATGGTTGCCGTCTGGAAACACCATATATTTT.

The V and J genes are TRBV7-9 and TRBJ2-1, with 8 bases fitting TRBD2. From germline, CDR1 is SEHNR and CDR2 FQNEAQ (reference sequence). The V segment lost 9 bases and the J segment 6 bases; nucleotides outside the gene matches: 7. The CDR3 runs 13 residues. The CDR3 protein is CASRREESNEQFF. The CDR3 region has the DNA TGTGCCAGTAGGCGGGAGGAAAGCAATGAGCAGTTCTTC.

This clonotype was observed a handful of times. The V and J genes are TRBV19 and TRBJ1-5; 8 bases fit TRBD1. The CDR3 length is 15 residues. Looked up from germline, CDR1 is LNHDA and CDR2 is SQIVND (reference sequence). V lost 3 bases and J lost 7; bases outside the gene matches: 8. The CDR3 is CASSIQQGVRQPQHF. CDR3 in DNA: TGTGCCAGTAGTATCCAACAGGGGGTAAGGCAGCCCCAGCATTTT.

The chain joins TRBV20-1 to TRBJ1-1; no definite D call. The germline V gene has CDR1 DFQATT and CDR2 SNEGSKA (reference sequence). The CDR3 has 12 amino acids. The chain's CDR3 is CRADLLNTEAFF. The CDR3, as DNA: TGCAGGGCTGACCTCCTGAACACTGAAGCTTTCTTT.

The rearrangement links TRBV12-5 to TRBJ1-2; TRBD1 might be the D (6 bases). There are 13 residues in the CDR3. The germline V gene has CDR1 LGHNT and CDR2 FRNRAP. Trimming took 4 bases from V and 5 from J, leaving 11 bases between them. The CDR3 reads CASGSRTAYGYTF. The CDR3 DNA reads TGTGCTAGTGGTTCGAGGACAGCGTATGGCTACACCTTC.

The CDR3 DNA follows: TGTGCCACCAGCTCCCAGGGGAAAGTCCACGAGCAGTACTTC. It specifies CATSSQGKVHEQYF. V usage is TRBV15 and J usage is TRBJ2-7, with a weak D call TRBD1 (6 bases). Trimming stripped 5 bases from V and 5 bases from J, with 16 bases between. Germline V gene lookup returns CDR1 LNHNV and CDR2 YYDKDF (reference sequence). This CDR3 is built from 14 residues.

The V call is TRBV9, the J call TRBJ2-5; 9 bases map to TRBD2. The CDR3 runs 17 residues. Trimming at V came to 0 bases and at J to 4 bases, leaving 10 bases not matched to a gene. Germline CDR1 and CDR2: SGDLS and YYNGEE. The CDR3 region is CASSVGSVAGAGETQYF. CDR3 sequence (DNA): TGTGCCAGCAGCGTAGGGAGCGTAGCGGGAGCTGGAGAGACCCAGTACTTC. The full variable domain, its missing parts supplied by reference TRBV9 and TRBJ2-5, is DSGVTQTPKHLITATGQRVTLRCSPRSGDLSVYWYQQSLDQGLQFLIQYYNGEERAKGNILERFSAQQFPDLHSELNLSSLELGDSALYFCASSVGSVAGAGETQYFGPGTRLLVL.

There are a few counts of this clonotype. V is TRBV19 and J is TRBJ1-2; D is undetermined. Trimming removed 3 bases at V and 2 bases at J, with 1 base between. Germline V gives CDR1 LNHDA, CDR2 SQIVND (reference sequence). The CDR3 contains 11 residues. The CDR3 DNA reads as TGTGCCAGTAGTATCAACTATGGCTACACCTTC. Its translation is CASSINYGYTF.

The CDR3, as DNA: TGTGCCAGCAGCGAAACGAATCTTAGGACAGGCGAGCAGTACTTC. Translation: CASSETNLRTGEQYF. This chain links TRBV7-3 with TRBJ2-7, with 7 bases fitting TRBD1. CDR3 length: 15 residues. Trimming removed 5 bases from V and 6 bases from J; junction bases left unmatched: 13. The germline V gene encodes CDR1 SGHTA and CDR2 FQGTGA.

This clonotype showed up just a few times. The chain couples TRBV12-3 or TRBV12-4 to TRBJ2-7, with D unresolved. The V end lost 3 bases, the J end lost 4 bases, and 10 bases lay between the germline ends. CDR3 length: 13 residues. CDR3 bases: TGTGCCAGCAGTTTTGGGGTAAGATACGAGCAGTACGTC. It yields the protein CASSFGVRYEQYV.

V is TRBV20-1 and J is TRBJ2-7; TRBD2 matches at 11 bases. With V trimmed by 3 bases and J by 7 bases, 8 bases remained unmatched. Germline CDR1 is DFQATT and CDR2 is SNEGSKA (reference sequence). CDR3 length: 14 residues. Written as DNA, the CDR3 is TGCAGTGCTAGTTGGGGACGACTAGCGGGGGAGCAGTACTTC. Its protein is CSASWGRLAGEQYF.

This rearrangement joins TRBV7-9 to TRBJ1-2; D not certain. The V and J ends lost 3 bases and 1 base respectively, with 15 bases between them. Looked up from germline, CDR1 is SEHNR and CDR2 is FQNEAQ (reference sequence). CDR3 length: 16 amino acids. Here the CDR3 reads CASSFPDGRLNYGYTF. The CDR3 nucleotides read TGTGCCAGCAGCTTCCCCGACGGACGGCTTAACTATGGCTACACCTTC.

This clonotype was counted at least ten times. This rearrangement joins TRBV7-2 to TRBJ2-2; 7 positions agree with TRBD2. V lost 3 bases to trimming and J lost 4 bases; unmatched junction nucleotides: 5. Per germline, CDR1 SGHTA and CDR2 FQGNSA. The CDR3 spans 15 residues. CDR3 sequence (DNA): TGTGCCAGCAGCTTGATGGCTAGCGGCACCGGGGAGCTGTTTTTT. Amino acids: CASSLMASGTGELFF.

The V gene is TRBV11-3, the J gene TRBJ2-3; 9 positions agree with TRBD2. The ends lost 4 bases at V and 0 bases at J; junction bases unmatched: 8. Germline assignment: CDR1 SGHNT and CDR2 YENEEA. This CDR3 is built from 17 residues. The CDR3 region is CASSSLAGVPSTDTQYF. The DNA of the CDR3 is TGTGCCAGCAGCTCCTTAGCGGGAGTTCCAAGCACAGATACGCAGTATTTT.

This sequence joins TRBV5-4 and TRBJ2-4; TRBD1 matches at 7 bases. Germline V CDR1 and CDR2: SGHNT, YYREEE (reference sequence). J was trimmed by 4 bases and V by 4 bases; bases with no gene match: 5. The CDR3 spans 14 residues. The CDR3 DNA reads as TGTGCCAGCAGCCTCGGGACAGTTAAAAACATTCAGTACTTC. It translates to CASSLGTVKNIQYF. The full variable domain, with the rest looked up from reference TRBV5-4 and TRBJ2-4, is ETGVTQSPTHLIKTRGQQVTLRCSSQSGHNTVSWYQQALGQGPQFIFQYYREEENGRGNFPPRFSGLQFPNYSSELNVNALELDDSALYLCASSLGTVKNIQYFGAGTRLSVL.

This clonotype was counted only a few times. The chain combines TRBV7-2 with TRBJ1-4; TRBD1 matches at 7 bases. This CDR3 region has 14 residues. The J segment lost 5 bases and the V segment lost 5 bases, leaving 5 bases of the junction unmatched. CDR1 SGHTA and CDR2 FQGNSA come from the germline V gene. CDR3 in amino acids: CASSLRDRNEKLFF. As DNA, the CDR3 is TGTGCCAGCAGCCTCAGGGACAGAAATGAAAAACTGTTTTTT.

This chain joins TRBV7-9 and TRBJ2-1, with TRBD1 matching over 7 bases. Germline CDR1 and CDR2: SEHNR and FQNEAQ (reference sequence). V lost 5 bases to trimming and J lost 16 bases; unmatched junction nucleotides: 11. There are 12 residues in the CDR3. CDR3 protein: CASSREGRQGFF. CDR3 DNA: TGTGCCAGCAGCCGTGAGGGGAGACAGGGTTTCTTC.

In its sample, this clonotype was seen many times. This chain joins TRBV18 and TRBJ1-2; D might be TRBD1 (6 bases). V lost 2 bases, J lost 2 bases, and 18 bases lay in between. Germline-derived CDR1 and CDR2 are KGHSH and LQKENI. The CDR3 is 17 amino acids. The chain's CDR3 is CASSPSRLNRENYGYTF. CDR3 nucleotides: TGTGCCAGCTCACCAAGCCGCCTCAACAGGGAAAACTATGGCTACACCTTC.

This clonotype has only a few counts. V gene TRBV7-2 combines with J gene TRBJ2-7; 7 positions agree with TRBD2. CDR1 and CDR2 (germline): SGHTA, FQGNSA. The CDR3 is made up of 15 amino acids. V gave up 0 bases and J gave up 5 bases; unmatched junction bases: 7. The CDR3 here is CASSLARETTHEQYV. The CDR3 nucleotides are TGTGCCAGCAGCTTAGCGCGGGAGACAACCCACGAGCAGTACGTC.

The rearrangement links TRBV6-2 or TRBV6-3 to TRBJ1-1, with 9 positions matching TRBD1. The V gene's germline CDR1 is MNHEY and CDR2 SVGEGT. After removal of 7 bases from V and 10 bases from J, the junction contained 10 bases not matched to a gene. The CDR3 covers 13 residues. The CDR3 bases are TGTGCCAGCACCGACTCGGGGACAGGGAGAGCTTTCTTT. Translation gives CASTDSGTGRAFF.

CDR3 sequence (DNA): TGCGCCAGCAGCTCACGGGGAGGCGGCACTGAAGCTTTCTTT. It codes for CASSSRGGGTEAFF. The chain has TRBV4-1 and TRBJ1-1; D is undetermined. Germline CDR1 is MGHRA and CDR2 is YSYEKL. The length of the CDR3 is 14 residues. V lost 5 bases and J lost 4, with 14 bases in between.

This clonotype was observed a few times. J is TRBJ1-5 and V is TRBV19, with D perhaps TRBD1 (6 bases). V lost 7 bases and J lost 2, with 15 bases in between. CDR1 and CDR2 from the germline V gene are LNHDA and SQIVND (reference sequence). This CDR3 contains 15 residues. The CDR3 spells CASTLQGGGNQPQHF. The CDR3, as DNA: TGTGCCAGTACCCTACAGGGTGGAGGCAATCAGCCCCAGCATTTT.

Turning to this clonotype: One junction end does not reproduce the germline sequence, and a read error may be involved. The chain recombines TRBV27 with TRBJ2-7, with TRBD1 as a possible D gene (5 bases). Looked up from germline, CDR1 is MNHEY and CDR2 is SMNVEV (reference sequence). The CDR3 runs 13 residues. The CDR3: CASRSQGYYVNLF. The CDR3 DNA sequence: TGTGCCAGCAGATCCCAGGGATACTATGTAAATTTGTTC.

The genes are TRBV13 and TRBJ2-5; perhaps D is TRBD1 or TRBD2 (5 bases each). The V gene lost 1 base and the J gene lost 5 bases, with 11 bases spanning the gap. CDR1 and CDR2 (germline): PRHDT, FYEKMQ (reference sequence). There are 14 residues in the CDR3. CDR3 DNA sequence: TGTGCCAGCAGCTTAGCGGGACCAATGGAGACCCAGTACTTC. Its protein is CASSLAGPMETQYF.

The chain is built from TRBV27 and TRBJ2-3; 7 nucleotides align to TRBD1. The CDR3 totals 16 residues. Germline V CDR1 and CDR2: MNHEY, SMNVEV (reference sequence). With V trimmed by 10 bases and J by 0 bases, 13 bases remained unmatched. In nucleotides, the CDR3 is TGTGCCACTAAGCTCCGAGGGGGACAGAGCACAGATACGCAGTATTTT. Its translation: CATKLRGGQSTDTQYF.

The gene calls are TRBV12-5 and TRBJ2-2, with 7 bases lining up with TRBD2. V was pared by 0 bases and J by 5 bases, with 3 bases of the junction left unmatched. The germline V gene encodes CDR1 LGHNT and CDR2 FRNRAP. This CDR3 has 15 residues. The chain's CDR3 is CASGLVPGGTGELFF. CDR3 coding DNA: TGTGCTAGTGGTTTGGTACCCGGGGGGACCGGGGAGCTGTTTTTT.

The chain has TRBV5-1 and TRBJ1-6; 7 bases are a match to TRBD1. Per germline, CDR1 SGHRS and CDR2 YFSETQ. The CDR3 extends over 18 amino acids. V was pared by 1 base and J by 13 bases, with 20 bases of the junction left unmatched. Here the CDR3 reads CASSLRQGIRRDEVPLHF. The CDR3 DNA reads as TGCGCCAGCAGCTTGAGACAGGGAATTCGTAGAGACGAAGTCCCCCTCCACTTT.